This T cell receptor beta chain was sequenced for a study of regulatory T cells in long-lasting Graves disease. TCR beta libraries were built with iRepertoire HTBI primers and Arm-PCR of CDR3 regions. TCRdb re-called the multiplex PCR reads with MiXCR, one entry per CDR3 protein. Seen here are 360,000 or so distinct CDR3 sequences, approximately 16% observed once, and the top ten hold 30%. As for time point: newly diagnosed GD, antithyroid drugs for less than 3 months. Making the TCR library involved RNA that had been extracted from PBMCs. CDR3 length: 13 residues. The germline CDR1 and CDR2 sequences are MDHEN and SYDVKM. V lost 5 bases and J lost 8, with 15 bases in between. This clonotype was seen ten or more times. These data also featured in a second study, about T cells in Graves' hyperthyroidism and ophthalmopathy.

The sample here was peripheral blood mononuclear cells (PBMCs), taken at new diagnosis, from a patient treated with antithyroid drugs. The TCR originated in a man in his forties with Graves disease. V is TRBV28 and J is TRBJ1-2; D possibly corresponds to TRBD1 (6 bases). CDR3 protein: CASSTGALGGYTF. As DNA, the CDR3 is TGTGCCAGCAGTACGGGGGCGCTCGGAGGCTACACCTTC.